The clone carrying this TCR beta chain was seen only a few times. This CDR3 has 15 residues. Trimming shortened V by 1 base and J by 6 bases, and 15 bases separated the two germline ends. 5'RACE primed at constant segments yielded TCR alpha and TCR beta cDNA libraries bearing sample barcodes and UMIs. TCRdb itself ran the 5' RACE reads through MiXCR, one entry per CDR3 protein. The table lists around 470,000 distinct CDR3 sequences, around 20% of them singletons. The sample belongs to a study of T-cell memory formation after mild COVID-19. The specimen sequenced was PBMCs or a T cell subset sorted from them (not recorded which). J is TRBJ1-1 and V is TRBV12-3 or TRBV12-4; D uncertain. The sequence was collected from an adult woman who had mild COVID-19 (a few samples of this study predate the infection). Cell type and time point are not known. Here the CDR3 DNA reads TGTGCCAGCAGTTTAGACCCCCGGGCGGATCCTGAAGCTTTCTTT. Translated: CASSLDPRADPEAFF.